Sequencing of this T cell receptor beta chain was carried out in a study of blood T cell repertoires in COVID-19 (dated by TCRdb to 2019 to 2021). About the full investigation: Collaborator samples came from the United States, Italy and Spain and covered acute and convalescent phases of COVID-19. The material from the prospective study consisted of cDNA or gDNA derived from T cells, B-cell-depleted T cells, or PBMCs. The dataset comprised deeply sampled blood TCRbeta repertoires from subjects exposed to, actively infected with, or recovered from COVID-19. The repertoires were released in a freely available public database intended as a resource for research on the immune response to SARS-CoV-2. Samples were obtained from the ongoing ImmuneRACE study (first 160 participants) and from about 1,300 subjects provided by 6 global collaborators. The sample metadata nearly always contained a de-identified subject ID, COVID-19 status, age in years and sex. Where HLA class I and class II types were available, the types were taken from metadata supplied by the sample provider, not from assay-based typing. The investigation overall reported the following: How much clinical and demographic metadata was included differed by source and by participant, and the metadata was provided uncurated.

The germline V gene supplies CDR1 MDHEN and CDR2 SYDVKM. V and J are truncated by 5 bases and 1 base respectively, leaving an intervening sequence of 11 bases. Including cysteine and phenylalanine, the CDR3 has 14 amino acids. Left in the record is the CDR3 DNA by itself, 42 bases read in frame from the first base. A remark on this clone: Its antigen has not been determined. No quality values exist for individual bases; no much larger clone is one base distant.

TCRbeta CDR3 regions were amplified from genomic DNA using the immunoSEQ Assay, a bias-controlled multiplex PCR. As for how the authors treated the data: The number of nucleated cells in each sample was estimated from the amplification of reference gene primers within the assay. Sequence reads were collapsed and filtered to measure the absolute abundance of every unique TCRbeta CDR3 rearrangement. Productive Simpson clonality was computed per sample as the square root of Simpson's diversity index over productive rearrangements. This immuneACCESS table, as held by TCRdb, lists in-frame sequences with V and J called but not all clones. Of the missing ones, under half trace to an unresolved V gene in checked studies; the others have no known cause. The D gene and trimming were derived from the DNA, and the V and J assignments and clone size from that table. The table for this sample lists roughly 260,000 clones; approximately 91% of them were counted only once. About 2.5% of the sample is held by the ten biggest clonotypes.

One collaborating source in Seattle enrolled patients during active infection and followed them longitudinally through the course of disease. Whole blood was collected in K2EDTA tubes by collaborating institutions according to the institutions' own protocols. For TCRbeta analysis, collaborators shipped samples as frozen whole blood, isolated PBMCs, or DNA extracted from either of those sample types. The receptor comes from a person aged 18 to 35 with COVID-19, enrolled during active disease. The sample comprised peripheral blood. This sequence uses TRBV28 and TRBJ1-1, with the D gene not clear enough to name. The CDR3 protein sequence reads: CASSPALGNTEAFF. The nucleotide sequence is TGTGCCAGCAGTCCCGCGCTAGGGAACACTGAAGCTTTCTTT.